The sequence of this TCR beta chain was determined in a study of blood T cell repertoires in COVID-19. The overall study: Samples representing acute and convalescent COVID-19 were sourced from the United States, Italy and Spain.

Trimming cost V 7 bases and J 4 bases, with 11 bases left between them. From germline, CDR1 is SGHTA and CDR2 FQGNSA. This CDR3 spans 13 amino acids. As originally analysed: Estimation of nucleated cell counts relied on the amplification of reference gene primers. Data came from immunoSEQ multiplex PCR; TCRdb stores just in-frame clones and leaves some out. V and J calls and clone size are those listed in that table; D and trimming were worked out from the DNA. This sample has approximately 250,000 clones, with approximately 80% found just once. The gene calls are TRBV7-2 and TRBJ2-1; D unclear. The sequence was collected from a middle-aged woman who had recovered from COVID-19. Sequenced input: peripheral blood. Here the CDR3 DNA reads TGTGCCAGCAACCAGGATGCTTACAATGAGCAGTTCTTC. This encodes CASNQDAYNEQFF.